The 25 T cell receptor beta chains listed next were all sequenced from one sample in a study of identical twins. TCRdb itself ran the 5' RACE reads through MiXCR, one entry per CDR3 protein. Here the sample spans hundreds of thousands of distinct CDR3 sequences, around an eighth being singletons. These data also formed part of another study, on yellow fever vaccine responses in identical twins.

The source material was CD8+ T cells sorted from blood. These receptors all come from a woman aged 18-35 years in good health.

This rearrangement joins TRBV19 to TRBJ2-1; no firm D call. The CDR3 covers 14 residues. With 5 bases removed from V and 2 bases from J, the gap between germline ends came to 10 bases. CDR1 is LNHDA, CDR2 SQIVND, per germline (reference sequence). CDR3 DNA sequence: TGTGCCAGTAGTCATGCTCCCACCTACAATGAGCAGTTCTTC. This sequence encodes CASSHAPTYNEQFF.

There are a few counts of this clonotype. The chain uses TRBV7-9 and TRBJ2-3, with 7 bases that match TRBD1. This CDR3 is 15 amino acids long. Trimming at V came to 5 bases and at J to 0 bases, leaving 5 bases not matched to a gene. Germline lookup yields CDR1 SEHNR and CDR2 FQNEAQ (reference sequence). The CDR3 bases are TGTGCCAGCAGCCGGACAGGAACTAGCACAGATACGCAGTATTTT. This translates into CASSRTGTSTDTQYF.

This clonotype was picked up a small number of times. The chain recombines TRBV20-1 with TRBJ2-1, with 15 bases fitting TRBD2. The CDR3 is 15 amino acids. Looked up from germline, CDR1 is DFQATT and CDR2 is SNEGSKA (reference sequence). The J segment lost 8 bases and the V segment lost 3 bases, leaving 5 bases of the junction unmatched. The CDR3 DNA sequence: TGCAGTGCTAGGGGACTAGCGGGAGGTGGCTATGAGCAGTTCTTC. Translating gives CSARGLAGGGYEQFF.

The chain combines TRBV6-5 with TRBJ2-2, with 10 bases matching TRBD2. CDR1 MNHEY and CDR2 SVGAGI come from the germline V gene. Losses at the gene ends were 5 bases for V and 13 bases for J; bases not matched to a gene: 22. The CDR3 length is 18 residues. CDR3 sequence reads: CASSHLTPTSGVHLGLFF. Here the CDR3 DNA reads TGTGCCAGCAGTCACCTAACACCTACTAGCGGGGTCCACCTTGGGCTGTTTTTT.

The V call is TRBV7-8, the J call TRBJ2-7; TRBD2 is a possible D gene (6 bases). Looked up from germline, CDR1 is SGHVS and CDR2 is FQNEAQ. Trimming stripped 8 bases from V and 3 bases from J, with 11 bases between. The CDR3 totals 12 residues. CDR3 amino acids: CASSGRDYEQYF. CDR3 DNA: TGTGCCAGCTCCGGGCGGGACTACGAGCAGTACTTC.

V gene TRBV25-1 combines with J gene TRBJ2-4, with D possibly TRBD2 on 6 matching bases. The CDR3 is 14 amino acids. V was shortened by 6 bases and J by 8 bases, with 17 bases between the two germline ends. CDR1 MGHDK and CDR2 SYGVNS come from the germline V gene. Here the CDR3 DNA reads TGTGCCAGCAGCGGGGGATGGGGTGGGGACATTCAGTACTTC. Amino acids: CASSGGWGGDIQYF.

This clonotype has a count of ten or more. The V and J genes are TRBV4-1 and TRBJ2-1, with D possibly being TRBD2 (7 bases). The V gene lost 0 bases and the J gene lost 3 bases, with 15 bases spanning the gap. This CDR3 region has 17 residues. Germline lookup yields CDR1 MGHRA and CDR2 YSYEKL. As DNA, the CDR3 is TGCGCCAGCAGCCAAGAGGTGTGGGGGGGCCTCTACAATGAGCAGTTCTTC. Translation: CASSQEVWGGLYNEQFF.

The chain links TRBV10-2 to TRBJ2-2; 8 bases line up with TRBD2. The ends lost 8 bases at V and 6 bases at J; junction bases unmatched: 11. Germline CDR1 reads WSHSY; CDR2 reads SAAADI. CDR3 size: 15 residues. CDR3 nucleotides: TGCGCCAGCCAGTCGGGGGGGGCTTACGCCGGGGAGCTGTTTTTT. Translated, it gives CASQSGGAYAGELFF.

This clonotype was recorded at least ten times. The V call is TRBV20-1, the J call TRBJ2-1, with D possibly matching TRBD1 (5 bases). This CDR3 region has 14 residues. Germline loops: CDR1 DFQATT, CDR2 SNEGSKA (reference sequence). Between the trimmed V and J ends, which lost 3 bases and 1 base, there was a span of 10 bases. The chain's CDR3 is CSASHRPSYNEQFF. CDR3 in DNA: TGCAGTGCTAGTCACAGGCCTTCCTACAATGAGCAGTTCTTC.

The chain employs TRBV27 and TRBJ2-1; tentatively, D is TRBD1 or TRBD2 (6 bases each). This CDR3 has 15 amino acids. Germline CDR1 reads MNHEY; CDR2 reads SMNVEV (reference sequence). The ends were cut back, 7 bases at V and 4 bases at J, with 17 bases in the middle. As DNA, the CDR3 is TGTGCCAGCACTAGAATAGGGGGGTTTTACAATGAGCAGTTCTTC. As protein: CASTRIGGFYNEQFF.

V usage is TRBV6-5 and J usage is TRBJ2-2, with D perhaps matching TRBD2 (6 bases). CDR3 length: 15 amino acids. Germline CDR1 reads MNHEY; CDR2 reads SVGAGI. Trimming cost V 5 bases and J 1 base, with 11 bases left between them. The DNA of the CDR3 is TGTGCCAGCAGTCACCGGGACTGGAACACCGGGGAGCTGTTTTTT. Encoded protein: CASSHRDWNTGELFF.

The chain carries TRBV10-2 and TRBJ2-7; the D is unclear. The V end lost 0 bases, the J end lost 4 bases, and 16 bases lay between the germline ends. Germline V lookup: CDR1 WSHSY, CDR2 SAAADI. CDR3 length: 16 amino acids. Here the CDR3 reads CASSESAQVLGYEQYV. In DNA form, the CDR3 reads TGCGCCAGCAGTGAGTCGGCCCAAGTGTTAGGTTACGAGCAGTACGTC.

CDR3 in DNA: TGTGCCAGCAGCCAAGGGGCAGGGGGAGAGACCCAGTACTTC. Its protein product is CASSQGAGGETQYF. The V call is TRBV2, the J call TRBJ2-5, with TRBD1 matching over 7 bases. The germline V gene encodes CDR1 SNHLY and CDR2 FYNNEI. The CDR3 extends over 14 amino acids. With V trimmed by 6 bases and J by 4 bases, 8 bases remained unmatched. Using reference TRBV2 and TRBJ2-5 for the parts outside the CDR3, the full variable domain is EPEVTQTPSHQVTQMGQEVILRCVPISNHLYFYWYRQILGQKVEFLVSFYNNEISEKSEIFDDQFSVERPDGSNFTLKIRSTKLEDSAMYFCASSQGAGGETQYFGPGTRLLVL.

This clonotype appeared many times. This chain links TRBV4-1 with TRBJ1-1; D uncertain. Trimming removed 3 bases from V and 0 bases from J, with 8 bases in between. The CDR3 length is 14 residues. Looked up from germline, CDR1 is MGHRA and CDR2 is YSYEKL. DNA of the CDR3: TGCGCCAGCAGCCATCCAGATATGAACACTGAAGCTTTCTTT. It is translated as CASSHPDMNTEAFF.

The chain joins TRBV5-1 to TRBJ2-5; the match to TRBD2 covers 7 bases. Losses at the gene ends were 4 bases for V and 4 bases for J; bases not matched to a gene: 13. The CDR3 is 16 residues long. The V gene's germline CDR1 is SGHRS and CDR2 YFSETQ. The CDR3 is CASSAVARELPETQYF. CDR3 in DNA: TGCGCCAGCAGCGCGGTGGCGCGGGAGCTGCCAGAGACCCAGTACTTC.

This clonotype was observed at least ten times. V and J are TRBV27 and TRBJ1-6; D not resolved. The CDR3 loop spans 13 amino acids. Germline values: CDR1 MNHEY, CDR2 SMNVEV (reference sequence). Trimming pared 0 bases from V and 10 bases from J, leaving 7 bases between. The CDR3 is CASSLSYRSPLHF. The CDR3 coding sequence is TGTGCCAGCAGTTTATCGTATCGCTCACCCCTCCACTTT.

This clonotype has only a few counts. The V and J genes are TRBV28 and TRBJ2-5; 11 nucleotides align to TRBD2. From germline, CDR1 is MDHEN and CDR2 SYDVKM. V dropped 5 bases and J dropped 2; count of bases not matched to a gene: 16. The CDR3 sequence is 19 residues long. CDR3 protein: CASSLGVSVLAGGQETQYF. The CDR3 DNA reads TGTGCCAGCAGTCTCGGGGTGTCGGTTCTAGCGGGGGGACAAGAGACCCAGTACTTC.

In its sample, this clonotype was seen a few times. Here the CDR3 DNA reads TGTGCCAGCAGCCCACTAAAGGGACTAGCGGGGACAGAGCAGTTCTTC. It encodes CASSPLKGLAGTEQFF. The chain links TRBV7-6 to TRBJ2-1; 13 nucleotides align to TRBD2. V lost 5 bases and J lost 10; bases outside the gene matches: 11. The CDR3 is made up of 16 amino acids. Germline lookup yields CDR1 SGHVS and CDR2 FNYEAQ. The variable domain in full, completed from reference TRBV7-6 and TRBJ2-1, reads GAGVSQSPRYKVTKRGQDVALRCDPISGHVSLYWYRQALGQGPEFLTYFNYEAQQDKSGLPNDRFSAERPEGSISTLTIQRTEQRDSAMYRCASSPLKGLAGTEQFFGPGTRLTVL.

The chain employs TRBV18 and TRBJ1-2; D possibly corresponds to TRBD1 (5 bases). V was shortened by 4 bases and J by 4 bases, with 16 bases between the two germline ends. Per the germline V gene, CDR1 is KGHSH and CDR2 is LQKENI. The CDR3 is made up of 15 amino acids. Written as DNA, the CDR3 is TGTGCCAGCTCACTACGACCGGGACGAATCTATGGCTACACCTTC. Translated: CASSLRPGRIYGYTF.

This chain uses TRBV18 with TRBJ1-2; D gene ambiguous. The CDR3 contains 14 residues. Trimming shortened V by 6 bases and J by 4 bases, and 15 bases separated the two germline ends. Germline CDR1 and CDR2: KGHSH and LQKENI. CDR3 region: CASSREQWGYGYTF. The CDR3 DNA sequence: TGTGCCAGCTCGCGGGAACAGTGGGGCTATGGCTACACCTTC.

In its sample, this clonotype was seen a few times. The chain carries TRBV9 and TRBJ2-6; D may be TRBD1 (6 bases). V lost 0 bases and J 0 bases, leaving 19 bases between the germline ends. CDR3 size: 20 residues. Germline lookup yields CDR1 SGDLS and CDR2 YYNGEE. DNA of the CDR3: TGTGCCAGCAGCGTAGACCTGACAGGCGACCTAATCTCTGGGGCCAACGTCCTGACTTTC. Translating gives CASSVDLTGDLISGANVLTF. Supplemented by reference TRBV9 and TRBJ2-6, the full variable domain reads DSGVTQTPKHLITATGQRVTLRCSPRSGDLSVYWYQQSLDQGLQFLIQYYNGEERAKGNILERFSAQQFPDLHSELNLSSLELGDSALYFCASSVDLTGDLISGANVLTFGAGSRLTVL.

There are a few counts of this clonotype. V usage is TRBV20-1 and J usage is TRBJ2-7; D ambiguous. Germline CDR1 reads DFQATT; CDR2 reads SNEGSKA (reference sequence). Trimming took off 3 bases at V and 2 bases at J, with 11 bases between the two ends. The CDR3 is 13 residues long. The CDR3 spells CSASLGTPYEQYV. CDR3 DNA: TGCAGTGCTAGTTTAGGAACTCCCTACGAGCAGTACGTC.

This clonotype was counted a few times. This rearrangement joins TRBV6-2 or TRBV6-3 to TRBJ2-4; 12 bases line up with TRBD1. V trimming: 6 bases; J trimming: 8 bases; junction bases outside the gene matches: 8. CDR1 is MNHEY and CDR2 is SVGEGT in the germline V gene. This CDR3 has 15 amino acids. The CDR3 spells CASSPWDRGLDIQYF. The CDR3 nucleotides are TGTGCCAGCAGCCCTTGGGACAGGGGGCTGGACATTCAGTACTTC.

The chain employs TRBV6-1 and TRBJ2-7, with D hard to call. This CDR3 is built from 14 residues. Trimming removed 6 bases from V and 3 bases from J, with 15 bases in between. Germline CDR1 MNHNS, CDR2 SASEGT. The CDR3: CASSPQGLSYEQYV. The CDR3 DNA sequence: TGTGCCAGCAGCCCACAAGGGTTGAGCTACGAGCAGTACGTC.

The genes are TRBV29-1 and TRBJ1-1, with D possibly TRBD1 on 6 matching bases. The V gene's germline CDR1 is SQVTM and CDR2 ANQGSEA. The CDR3 sequence is 14 residues long. Trimming left V 7 bases short and J 0 bases short, with 15 bases between. CDR3 in amino acids: CSAGRGGLNTEAFF. The CDR3 DNA sequence: TGCAGCGCTGGGAGGGGGGGTTTGAACACTGAAGCTTTCTTT.